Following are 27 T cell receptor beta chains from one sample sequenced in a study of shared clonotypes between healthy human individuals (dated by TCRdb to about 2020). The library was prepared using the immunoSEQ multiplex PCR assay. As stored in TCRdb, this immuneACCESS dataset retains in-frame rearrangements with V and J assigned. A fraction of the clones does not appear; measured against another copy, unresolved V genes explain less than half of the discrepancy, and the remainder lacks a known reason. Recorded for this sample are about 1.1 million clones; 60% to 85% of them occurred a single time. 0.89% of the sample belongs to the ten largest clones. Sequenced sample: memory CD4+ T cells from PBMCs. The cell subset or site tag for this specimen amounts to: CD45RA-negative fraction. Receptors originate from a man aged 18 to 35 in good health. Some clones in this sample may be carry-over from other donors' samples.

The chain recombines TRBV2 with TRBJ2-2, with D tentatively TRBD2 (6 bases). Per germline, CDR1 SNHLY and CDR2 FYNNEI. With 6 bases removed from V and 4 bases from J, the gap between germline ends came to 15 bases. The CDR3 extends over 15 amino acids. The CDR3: CASRPGAGSTGELFF. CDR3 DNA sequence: TGTGCCAGCAGGCCCGGTGCGGGGAGCACCGGGGAGCTGTTTTTT.

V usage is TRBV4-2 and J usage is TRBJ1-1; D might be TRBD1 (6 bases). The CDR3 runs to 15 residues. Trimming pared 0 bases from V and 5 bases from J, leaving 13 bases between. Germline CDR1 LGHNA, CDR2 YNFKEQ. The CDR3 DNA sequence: TGTGCCAGCAGCCAAGAATGGGGAGGGGGAACTGAAGCTTTCTTT. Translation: CASSQEWGGGTEAFF.

The CDR3 protein is CASSWGTGYEQYF. As DNA, the CDR3 is TGCGCCAGCAGCTGGGGGACAGGGTACGAGCAGTACTTC. V usage is TRBV5-1 and J usage is TRBJ2-5; TRBD1 agrees at 9 bases. The J call could be wrong; TRBJ2-7 is a better fit for the DNA end. The length of the CDR3 is 13 residues. Germline V gene data show CDR1 as SGHRS and CDR2 as YFSETQ.

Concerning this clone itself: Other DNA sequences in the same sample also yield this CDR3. In DNA, the CDR3 is TGTGCCAGCAGTTTCGGACAGTCTAATGAAAAACTGTTTTTT. This sequence encodes CASSFGQSNEKLFF. The V and J genes are TRBV28 and TRBJ1-4, with D tentatively TRBD1 (6 bases). This CDR3 contains 14 residues. V lost 3 bases to trimming and J lost 3 bases, with 8 bases between them. CDR1 and CDR2 from the germline V gene are MDHEN and SYDVKM.

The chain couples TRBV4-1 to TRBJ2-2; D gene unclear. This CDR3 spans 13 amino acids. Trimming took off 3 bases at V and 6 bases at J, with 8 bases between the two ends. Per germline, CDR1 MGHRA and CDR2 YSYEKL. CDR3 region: CASSHVTPGELFF. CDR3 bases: TGCGCCAGCAGCCACGTGACCCCCGGGGAGCTGTTTTTT.

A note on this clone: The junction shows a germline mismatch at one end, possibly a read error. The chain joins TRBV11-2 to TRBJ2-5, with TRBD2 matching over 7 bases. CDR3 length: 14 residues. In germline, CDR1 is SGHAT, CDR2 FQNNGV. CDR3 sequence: CASSLSGNAETKYF. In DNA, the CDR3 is TGTGCCAGCAGCTTAAGCGGGAACGCGGAGACCAAGTACTTC.

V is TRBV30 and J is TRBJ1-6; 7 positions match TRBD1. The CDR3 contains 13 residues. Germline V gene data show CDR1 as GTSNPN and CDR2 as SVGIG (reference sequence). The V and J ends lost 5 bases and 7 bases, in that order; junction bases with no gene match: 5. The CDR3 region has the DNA TGTGCCTGGCACAGGGGACGGAATTCACCCCTCCACTTT. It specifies CAWHRGRNSPLHF. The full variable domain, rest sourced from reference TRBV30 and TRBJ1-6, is SQTIHQWPATLVQPVGSPLSLECTVEGTSNPNLYWYRQAAGRGLQLLFYSVGIGQISSEVPQNLSASRPQDRQFILSSKKLLLSDSGFYLCAWHRGRNSPLHFGNGTRLTVT.

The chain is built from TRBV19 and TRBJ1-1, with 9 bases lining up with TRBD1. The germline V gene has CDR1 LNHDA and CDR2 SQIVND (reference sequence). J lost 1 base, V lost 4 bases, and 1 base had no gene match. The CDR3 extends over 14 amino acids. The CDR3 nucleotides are TGTGCCAGTAGTAGGGACAGGGAGAACACTGAAGCTTTCTTT. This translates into CASSRDRENTEAFF.

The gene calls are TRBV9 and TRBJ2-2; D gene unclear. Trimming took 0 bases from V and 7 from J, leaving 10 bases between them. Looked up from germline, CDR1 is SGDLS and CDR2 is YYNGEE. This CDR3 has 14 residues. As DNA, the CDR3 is TGTGCCAGCAGCGTAGATACCCCCGGCGGGGAGCTGTTTTTT. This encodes CASSVDTPGGELFF. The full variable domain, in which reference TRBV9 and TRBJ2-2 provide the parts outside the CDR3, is DSGVTQTPKHLITATGQRVTLRCSPRSGDLSVYWYQQSLDQGLQFLIQYYNGEERAKGNILERFSAQQFPDLHSELNLSSLELGDSALYFCASSVDTPGGELFFGEGSRLTVL.

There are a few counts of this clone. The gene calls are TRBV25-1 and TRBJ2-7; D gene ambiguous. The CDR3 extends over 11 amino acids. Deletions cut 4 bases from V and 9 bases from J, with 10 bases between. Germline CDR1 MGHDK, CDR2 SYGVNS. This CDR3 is CASSATQMQYF. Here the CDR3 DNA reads TGTGCCAGCAGTGCAACACAAATGCAGTACTTC.

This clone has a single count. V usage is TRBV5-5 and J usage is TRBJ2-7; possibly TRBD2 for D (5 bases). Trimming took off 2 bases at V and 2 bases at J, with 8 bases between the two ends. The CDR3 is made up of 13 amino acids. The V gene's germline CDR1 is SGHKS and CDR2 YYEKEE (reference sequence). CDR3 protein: CASSFVTTYEQYF. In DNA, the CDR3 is TGTGCCAGCAGCTTCGTGACTACCTACGAGCAGTACTTC.

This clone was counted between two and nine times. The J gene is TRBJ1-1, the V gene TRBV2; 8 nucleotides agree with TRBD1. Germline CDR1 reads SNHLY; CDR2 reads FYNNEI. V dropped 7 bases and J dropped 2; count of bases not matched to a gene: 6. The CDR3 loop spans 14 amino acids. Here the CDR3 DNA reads TGTGCCAGCAAATTCCAGGGGGCAAACACTGAAGCTTTCTTT. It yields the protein CASKFQGANTEAFF.

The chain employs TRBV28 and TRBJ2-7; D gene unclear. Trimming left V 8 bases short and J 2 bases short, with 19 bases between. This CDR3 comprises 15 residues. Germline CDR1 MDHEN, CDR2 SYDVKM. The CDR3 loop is CASQDSGYRPYEQYF. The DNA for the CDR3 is TGTGCCAGCCAAGATTCCGGTTACAGACCCTACGAGCAGTACTTC.

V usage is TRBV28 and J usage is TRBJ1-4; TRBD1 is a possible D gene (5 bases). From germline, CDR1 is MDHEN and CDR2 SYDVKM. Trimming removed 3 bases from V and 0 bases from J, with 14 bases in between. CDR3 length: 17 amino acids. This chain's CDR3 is CASSFRGALPTNEKLFF. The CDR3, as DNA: TGTGCCAGCAGTTTTAGAGGGGCGCTCCCAACTAATGAAAAACTGTTTTTT.

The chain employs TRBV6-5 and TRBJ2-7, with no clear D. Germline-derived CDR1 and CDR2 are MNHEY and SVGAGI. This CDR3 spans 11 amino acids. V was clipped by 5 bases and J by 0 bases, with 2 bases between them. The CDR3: CASSTSYEQYF. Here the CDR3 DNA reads TGTGCCAGCAGTACCTCCTACGAGCAGTACTTC.

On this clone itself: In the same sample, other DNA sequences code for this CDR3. The CDR3 sequence is CASSLVGGSTDTQYF. CDR3 coding DNA: TGTGCCAGCAGCTTAGTAGGCGGTAGCACAGATACGCAGTATTTT. This sequence joins TRBV7-2 and TRBJ2-3; D gene uncertain. This CDR3 is 15 amino acids long. The V gene's germline CDR1 is SGHTA and CDR2 FQGNSA. Between the trimmed V and J ends, which lost 1 base and 0 bases, there was a span of 8 bases.

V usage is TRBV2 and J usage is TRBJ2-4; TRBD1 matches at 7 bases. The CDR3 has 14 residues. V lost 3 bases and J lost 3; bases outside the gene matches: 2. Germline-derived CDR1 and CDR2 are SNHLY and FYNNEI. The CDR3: CASSDQGDKNIQYF. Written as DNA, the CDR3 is TGTGCCAGCAGTGATCAGGGGGACAAAAACATTCAGTACTTC.

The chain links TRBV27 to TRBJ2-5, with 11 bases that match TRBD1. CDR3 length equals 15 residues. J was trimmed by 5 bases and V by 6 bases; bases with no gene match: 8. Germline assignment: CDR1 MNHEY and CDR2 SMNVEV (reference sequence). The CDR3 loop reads CASRWDRGVRETQYF. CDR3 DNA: TGTGCCAGCAGGTGGGACAGGGGGGTCAGGGAGACCCAGTACTTC.

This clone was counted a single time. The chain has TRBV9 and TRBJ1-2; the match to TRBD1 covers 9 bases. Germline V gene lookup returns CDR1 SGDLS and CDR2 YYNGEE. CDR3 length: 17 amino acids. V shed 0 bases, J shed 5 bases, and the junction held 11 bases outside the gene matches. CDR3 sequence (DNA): TGTGCCAGCAGCGTAGTGGCGGACAGGGGATTTGGGTATGGCTACACCTTC. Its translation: CASSVVADRGFGYGYTF.

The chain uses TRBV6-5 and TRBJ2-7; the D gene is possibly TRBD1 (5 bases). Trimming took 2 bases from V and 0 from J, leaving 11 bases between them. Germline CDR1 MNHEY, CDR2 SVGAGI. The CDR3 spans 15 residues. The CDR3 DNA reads TGTGCCAGCAGTTACGCGATGACAGCCTCCTACGAGCAGTACTTC. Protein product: CASSYAMTASYEQYF.

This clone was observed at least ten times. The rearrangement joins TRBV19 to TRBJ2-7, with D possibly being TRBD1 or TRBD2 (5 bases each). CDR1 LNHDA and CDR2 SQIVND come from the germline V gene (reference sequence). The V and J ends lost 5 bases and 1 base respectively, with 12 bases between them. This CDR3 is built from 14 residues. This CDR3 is CASSWDHTSYEQYF. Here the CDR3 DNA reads TGTGCCAGTAGTTGGGACCACACTTCCTACGAGCAGTACTTC.

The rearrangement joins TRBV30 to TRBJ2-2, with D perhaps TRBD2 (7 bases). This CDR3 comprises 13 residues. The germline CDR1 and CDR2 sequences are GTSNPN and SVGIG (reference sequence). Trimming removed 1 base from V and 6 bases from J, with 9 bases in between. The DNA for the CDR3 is TGTGCCTGGAGTGGCGGGGGCGCCGGGGAGCTGTTTTTT. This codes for CAWSGGGAGELFF.

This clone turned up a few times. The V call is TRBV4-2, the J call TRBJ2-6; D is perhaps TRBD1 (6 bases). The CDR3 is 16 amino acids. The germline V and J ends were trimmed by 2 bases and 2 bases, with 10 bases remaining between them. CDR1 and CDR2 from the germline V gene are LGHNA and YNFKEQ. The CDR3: CASSQRQGTGANVLTF. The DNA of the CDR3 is TGTGCCAGCAGCCAACGTCAGGGGACTGGGGCCAACGTCCTGACTTTC.

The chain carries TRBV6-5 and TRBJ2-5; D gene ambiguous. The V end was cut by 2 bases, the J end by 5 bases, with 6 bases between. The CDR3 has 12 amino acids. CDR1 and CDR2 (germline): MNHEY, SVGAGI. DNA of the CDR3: TGTGCCAGCAGTTACCGTCGGGAGACCCAGTACTTC. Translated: CASSYRRETQYF.

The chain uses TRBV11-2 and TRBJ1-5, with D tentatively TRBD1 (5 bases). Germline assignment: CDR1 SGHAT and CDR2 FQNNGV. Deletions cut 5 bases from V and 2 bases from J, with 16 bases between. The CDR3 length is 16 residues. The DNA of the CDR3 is TGTGCCAGCAGCCCTGGGGGGGGGTATGGCAATCAGCCCCAGCATTTT. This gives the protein CASSPGGGYGNQPQHF.

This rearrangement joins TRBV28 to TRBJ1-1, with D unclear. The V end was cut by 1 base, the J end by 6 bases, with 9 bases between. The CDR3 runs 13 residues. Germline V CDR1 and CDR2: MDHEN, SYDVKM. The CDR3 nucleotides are TGTGCCAGCAGTTTATCCCAGAATCCTGAAGCTTTCTTT. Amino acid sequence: CASSLSQNPEAFF.

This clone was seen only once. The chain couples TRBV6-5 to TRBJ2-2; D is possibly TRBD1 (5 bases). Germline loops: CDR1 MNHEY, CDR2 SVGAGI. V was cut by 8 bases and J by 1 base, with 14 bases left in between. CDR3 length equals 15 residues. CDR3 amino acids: CASRPPGQNTGELFF. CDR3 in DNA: TGTGCCAGCCGACCGCCAGGGCAGAACACCGGGGAGCTGTTTTTT.